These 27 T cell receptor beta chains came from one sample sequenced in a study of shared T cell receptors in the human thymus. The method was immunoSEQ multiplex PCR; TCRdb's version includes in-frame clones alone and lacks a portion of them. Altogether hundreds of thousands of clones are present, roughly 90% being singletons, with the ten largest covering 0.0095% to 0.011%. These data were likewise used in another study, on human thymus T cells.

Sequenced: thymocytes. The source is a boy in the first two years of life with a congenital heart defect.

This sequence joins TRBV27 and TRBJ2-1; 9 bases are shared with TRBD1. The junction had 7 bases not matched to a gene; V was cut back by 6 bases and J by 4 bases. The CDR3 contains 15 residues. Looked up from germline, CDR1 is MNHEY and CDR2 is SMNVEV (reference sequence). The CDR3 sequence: CASRGQGFSYNEQFF. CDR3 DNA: TGTGCCAGCAGGGGACAGGGATTTAGTTACAATGAGCAGTTCTTC.

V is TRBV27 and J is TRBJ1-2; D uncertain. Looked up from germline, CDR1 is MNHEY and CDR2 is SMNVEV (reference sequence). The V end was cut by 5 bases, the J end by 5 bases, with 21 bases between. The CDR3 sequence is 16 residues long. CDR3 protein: CASSLHPTRTAYGYTF. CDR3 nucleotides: TGTGCCAGCAGTCTCCACCCGACAAGGACTGCTTATGGCTACACCTTC.

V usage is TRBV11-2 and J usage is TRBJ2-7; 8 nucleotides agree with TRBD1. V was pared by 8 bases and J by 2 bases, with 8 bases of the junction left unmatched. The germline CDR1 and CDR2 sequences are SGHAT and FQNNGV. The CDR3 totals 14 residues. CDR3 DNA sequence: TGTGCCAGCGACAGGGACAGGCCTCCCTACGAGCAGTACTTC. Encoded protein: CASDRDRPPYEQYF.

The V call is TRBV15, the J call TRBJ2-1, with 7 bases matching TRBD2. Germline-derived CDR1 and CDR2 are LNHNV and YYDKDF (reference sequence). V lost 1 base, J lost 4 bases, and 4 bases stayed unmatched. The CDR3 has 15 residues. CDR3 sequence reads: CATSRGTSDYNEQFF. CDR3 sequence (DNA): TGTGCCACCAGCAGAGGGACTAGTGATTACAATGAGCAGTTCTTC.

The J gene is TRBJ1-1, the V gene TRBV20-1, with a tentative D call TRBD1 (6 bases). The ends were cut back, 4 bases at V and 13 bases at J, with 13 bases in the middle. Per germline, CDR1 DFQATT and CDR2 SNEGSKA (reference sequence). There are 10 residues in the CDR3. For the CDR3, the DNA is TGCAGTGCTAAAGAGGGGGGAGATTTCTTT. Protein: CSAKEGGDFF.

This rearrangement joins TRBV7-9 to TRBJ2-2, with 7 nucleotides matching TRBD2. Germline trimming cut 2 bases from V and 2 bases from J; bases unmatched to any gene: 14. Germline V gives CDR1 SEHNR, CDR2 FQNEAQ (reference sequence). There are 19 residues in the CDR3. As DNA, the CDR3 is TGTGCCAGCAGCTTAAATCCCCCTCGGGCGGGAGCAAACACCGGGGAGCTGTTTTTT. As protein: CASSLNPPRAGANTGELFF.

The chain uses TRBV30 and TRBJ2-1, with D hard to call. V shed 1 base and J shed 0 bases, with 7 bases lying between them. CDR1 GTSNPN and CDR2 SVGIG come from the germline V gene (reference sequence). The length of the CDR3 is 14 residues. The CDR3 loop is CAWSEIGSYNEQFF. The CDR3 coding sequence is TGTGCCTGGAGTGAAATCGGCTCCTACAATGAGCAGTTCTTC.

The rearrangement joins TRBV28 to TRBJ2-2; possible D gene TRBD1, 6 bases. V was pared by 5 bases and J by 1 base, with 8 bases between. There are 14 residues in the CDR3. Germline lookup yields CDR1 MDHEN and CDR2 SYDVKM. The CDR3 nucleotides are TGTGCCAGCAGTCCCAGGGGGAACACCGGGGAGCTGTTTTTT. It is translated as CASSPRGNTGELFF.

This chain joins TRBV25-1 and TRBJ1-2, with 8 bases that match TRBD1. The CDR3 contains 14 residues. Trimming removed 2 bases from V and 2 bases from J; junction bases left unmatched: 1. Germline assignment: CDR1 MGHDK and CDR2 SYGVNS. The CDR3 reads CASSEQGANYGYTF. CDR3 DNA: TGTGCCAGCAGTGAACAGGGGGCAAACTATGGCTACACCTTC.

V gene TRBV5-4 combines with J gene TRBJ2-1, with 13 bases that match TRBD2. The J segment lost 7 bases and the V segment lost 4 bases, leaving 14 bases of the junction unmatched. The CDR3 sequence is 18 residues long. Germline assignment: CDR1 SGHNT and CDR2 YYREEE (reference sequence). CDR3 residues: CASSARTSGSGVVNEQFF. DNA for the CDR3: TGTGCCAGCAGCGCCCGGACTAGCGGGAGCGGCGTAGTGAATGAGCAGTTCTTC.

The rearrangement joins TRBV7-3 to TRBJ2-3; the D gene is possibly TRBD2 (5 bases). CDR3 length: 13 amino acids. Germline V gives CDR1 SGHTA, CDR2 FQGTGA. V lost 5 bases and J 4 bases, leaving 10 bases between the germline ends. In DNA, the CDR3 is TGTGCCAGCAGCCTTCGGACTCCAGATACGCAGTATTTT. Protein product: CASSLRTPDTQYF.

The CDR3 DNA reads as TGTGCCACGACAGAGATTATGAAAGTGGGCAGACTTAGCACAGATACGCAGTATTTT. Amino acids: CATTEIMKVGRLSTDTQYF. The chain recombines TRBV15 with TRBJ2-3; D possibly corresponds to TRBD1 (5 bases). V shed 9 bases and J shed 0 bases, with 28 bases lying between them. This CDR3 contains 19 residues. Germline CDR1 LNHNV, CDR2 YYDKDF (reference sequence).

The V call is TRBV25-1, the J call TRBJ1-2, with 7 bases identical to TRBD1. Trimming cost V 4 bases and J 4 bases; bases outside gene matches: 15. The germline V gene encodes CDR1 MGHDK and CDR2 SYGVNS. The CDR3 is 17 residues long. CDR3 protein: CASSGKLGTEFSYGYTF. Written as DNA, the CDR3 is TGTGCCAGCAGTGGGAAACTCGGGACAGAGTTTTCCTATGGCTACACCTTC.

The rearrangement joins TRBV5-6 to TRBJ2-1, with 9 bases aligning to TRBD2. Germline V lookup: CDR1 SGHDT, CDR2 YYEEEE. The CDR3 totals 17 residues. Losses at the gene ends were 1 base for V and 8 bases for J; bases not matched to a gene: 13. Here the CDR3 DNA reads TGTGCCAGCAGCTTGATTTACCCAGCGGGAGGCCTCGATGAGCAGTTCTTC. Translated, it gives CASSLIYPAGGLDEQFF.

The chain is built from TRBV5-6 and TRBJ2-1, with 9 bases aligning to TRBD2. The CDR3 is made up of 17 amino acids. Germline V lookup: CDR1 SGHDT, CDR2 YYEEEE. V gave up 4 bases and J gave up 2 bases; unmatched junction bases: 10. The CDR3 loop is CASSESIAGDPYNEQFF. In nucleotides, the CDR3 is TGTGCCAGCAGCGAATCTATAGCGGGAGACCCCTACAATGAGCAGTTCTTC. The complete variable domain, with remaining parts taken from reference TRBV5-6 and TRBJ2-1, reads DAGVTQSPTHLIKTRGQQVTLRCSPKSGHDTVSWYQQALGQGPQFIFQYYEEEERQRGNFPDRFSGHQFPNYSSELNVNALLLGDSALYLCASSESIAGDPYNEQFFGPGTRLTVL.

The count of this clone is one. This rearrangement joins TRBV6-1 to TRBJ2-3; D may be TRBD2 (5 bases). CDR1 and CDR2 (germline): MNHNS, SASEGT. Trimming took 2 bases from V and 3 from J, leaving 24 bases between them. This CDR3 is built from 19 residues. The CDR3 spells CASSEIGRGWTRFTDTQYF. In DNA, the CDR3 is TGTGCCAGCAGTGAAATAGGGAGAGGATGGACTCGGTTTACAGATACGCAGTATTTT.

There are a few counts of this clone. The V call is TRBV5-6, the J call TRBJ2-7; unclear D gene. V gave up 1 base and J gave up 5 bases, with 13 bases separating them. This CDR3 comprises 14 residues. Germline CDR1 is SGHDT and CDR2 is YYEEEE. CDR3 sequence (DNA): TGTGCCAGCAGCTTGTCTACAGCCGCCCACGAGCAGTACTTC. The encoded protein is CASSLSTAAHEQYF.

The CDR3: CASSYLDRALETQYF. CDR3 sequence (DNA): TGTGCCAGCAGTTACCTTGACAGGGCTCTAGAGACCCAGTACTTC. The rearrangement uses TRBV6-5 and TRBJ2-5; 7 bases map to TRBD1. After removal of 2 bases from V and 4 bases from J, the junction contained 7 bases not matched to a gene. Germline V gene data show CDR1 as MNHEY and CDR2 as SVGAGI. The CDR3 consists of 15 residues.

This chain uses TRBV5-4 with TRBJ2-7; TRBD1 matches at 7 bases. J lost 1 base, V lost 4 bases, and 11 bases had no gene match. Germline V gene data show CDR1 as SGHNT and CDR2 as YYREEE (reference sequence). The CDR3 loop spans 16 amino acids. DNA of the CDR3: TGTGCCAGCAGCCCTCTGGGACAGAGACCATCCTACGAGCAGTACTTC. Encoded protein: CASSPLGQRPSYEQYF.

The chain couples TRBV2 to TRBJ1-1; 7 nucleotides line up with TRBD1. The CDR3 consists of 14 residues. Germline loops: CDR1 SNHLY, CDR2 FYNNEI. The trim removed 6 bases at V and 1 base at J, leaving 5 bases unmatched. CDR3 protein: CASSPGDRNTEAFF. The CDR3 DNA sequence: TGTGCCAGCAGCCCTGGGGACAGGAACACTGAAGCTTTCTTT.

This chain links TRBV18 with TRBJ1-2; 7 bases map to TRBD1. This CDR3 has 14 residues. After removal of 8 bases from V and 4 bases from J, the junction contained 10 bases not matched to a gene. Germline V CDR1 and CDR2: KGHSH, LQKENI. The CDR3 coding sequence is TGTGCCAGCGCCACCACAGGGGCTGGCTATGGCTACACCTTC. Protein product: CASATTGAGYGYTF.

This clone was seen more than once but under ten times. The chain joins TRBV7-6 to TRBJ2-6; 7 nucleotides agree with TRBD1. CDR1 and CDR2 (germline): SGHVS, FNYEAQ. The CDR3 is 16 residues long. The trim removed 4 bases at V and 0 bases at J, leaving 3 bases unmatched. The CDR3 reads CASSSQGLSGANVLTF. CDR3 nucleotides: TGTGCCAGCAGCTCACAGGGGCTCTCTGGGGCCAACGTCCTGACTTTC.

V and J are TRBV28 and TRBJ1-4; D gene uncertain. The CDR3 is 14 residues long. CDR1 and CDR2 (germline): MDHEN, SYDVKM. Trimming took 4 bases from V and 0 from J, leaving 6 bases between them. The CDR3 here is CASSSVATNEKLFF. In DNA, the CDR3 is TGTGCCAGCAGTTCGGTTGCAACTAATGAAAAACTGTTTTTT.

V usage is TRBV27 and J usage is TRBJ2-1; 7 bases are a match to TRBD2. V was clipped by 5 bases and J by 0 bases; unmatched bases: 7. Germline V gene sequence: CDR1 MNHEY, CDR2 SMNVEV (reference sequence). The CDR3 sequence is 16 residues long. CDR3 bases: TGTGCCAGCAGTACCCAAGCGGGAAGCTCCTACAATGAGCAGTTCTTC. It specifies CASSTQAGSSYNEQFF.

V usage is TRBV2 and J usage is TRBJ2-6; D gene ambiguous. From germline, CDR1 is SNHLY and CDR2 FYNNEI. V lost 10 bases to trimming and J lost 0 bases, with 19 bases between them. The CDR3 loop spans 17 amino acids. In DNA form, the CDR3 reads TGTGCCATTCTGGCCTTCAACCCCAGCTCTGGGGCCAACGTCCTGACTTTC. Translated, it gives CAILAFNPSSGANVLTF.

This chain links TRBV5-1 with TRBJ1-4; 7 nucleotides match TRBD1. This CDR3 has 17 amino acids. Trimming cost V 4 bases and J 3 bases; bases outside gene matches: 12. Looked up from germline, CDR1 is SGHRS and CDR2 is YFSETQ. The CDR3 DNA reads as TGCGCCAGCAGCCCCATGGCCCGGACAGGCGCTAATGAAAAACTGTTTTTT. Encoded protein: CASSPMARTGANEKLFF. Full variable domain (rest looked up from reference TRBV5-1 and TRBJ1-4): KAGVTQTPRYLIKTRGQQVTLSCSPISGHRSVSWYQQTPGQGLQFLFEYFSETQRNKGNFPGRFSGRQFSNSRSEMNVSTLELGDSALYLCASSPMARTGANEKLFFGSGTQLSVL.

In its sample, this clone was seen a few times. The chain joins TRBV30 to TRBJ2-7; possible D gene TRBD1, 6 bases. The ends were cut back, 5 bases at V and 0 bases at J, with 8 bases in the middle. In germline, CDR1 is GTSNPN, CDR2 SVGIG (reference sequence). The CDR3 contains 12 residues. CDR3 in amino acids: CAWRDNSYEQYF. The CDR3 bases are TGTGCCTGGCGGGACAACTCCTACGAGCAGTACTTC.